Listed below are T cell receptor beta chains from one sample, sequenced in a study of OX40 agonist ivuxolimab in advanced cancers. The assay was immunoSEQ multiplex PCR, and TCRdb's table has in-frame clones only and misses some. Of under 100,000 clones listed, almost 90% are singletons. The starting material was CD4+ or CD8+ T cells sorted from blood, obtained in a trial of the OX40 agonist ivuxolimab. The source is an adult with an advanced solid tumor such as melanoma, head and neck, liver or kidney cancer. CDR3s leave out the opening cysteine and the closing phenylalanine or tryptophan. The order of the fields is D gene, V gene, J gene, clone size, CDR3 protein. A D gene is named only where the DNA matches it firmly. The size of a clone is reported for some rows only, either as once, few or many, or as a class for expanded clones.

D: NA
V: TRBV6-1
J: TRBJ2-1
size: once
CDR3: ASSAVKYNEQF

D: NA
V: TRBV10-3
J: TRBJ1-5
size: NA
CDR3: AISEQGLQPQH

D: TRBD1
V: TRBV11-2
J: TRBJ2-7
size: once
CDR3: ASSVRDRGLWGYEQY

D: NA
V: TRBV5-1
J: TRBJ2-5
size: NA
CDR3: ASSLVGQLETQY

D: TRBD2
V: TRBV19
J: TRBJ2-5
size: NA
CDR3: ASSGTSGRWTQY

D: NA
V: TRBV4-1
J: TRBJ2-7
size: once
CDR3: ASSQAPSGGYEQY

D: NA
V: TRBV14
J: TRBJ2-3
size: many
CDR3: ASSQQETANTDTQY

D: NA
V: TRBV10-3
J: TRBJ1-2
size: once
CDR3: AISERGGSYGYT

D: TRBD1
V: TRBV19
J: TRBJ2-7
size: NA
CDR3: ASSLQGPTGGLSYEQY

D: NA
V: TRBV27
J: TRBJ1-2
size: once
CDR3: ASSLGPLAQTAGYT

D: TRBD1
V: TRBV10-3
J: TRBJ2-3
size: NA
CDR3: AIGHPGGASDTQY

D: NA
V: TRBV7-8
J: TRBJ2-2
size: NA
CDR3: ASSPNRVTTGELF

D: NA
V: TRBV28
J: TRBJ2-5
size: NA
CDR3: ASTHGAGLETQY

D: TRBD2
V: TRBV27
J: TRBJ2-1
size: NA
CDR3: ASSLREGYEQF

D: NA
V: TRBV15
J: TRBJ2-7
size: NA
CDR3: ATSTRVTGLEQY

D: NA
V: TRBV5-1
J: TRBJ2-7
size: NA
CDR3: ASSHEGSYEQY

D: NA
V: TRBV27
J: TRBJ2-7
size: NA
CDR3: ASSFQIGFTYEQY

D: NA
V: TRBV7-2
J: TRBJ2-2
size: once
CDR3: ASSLKRSEGRLF

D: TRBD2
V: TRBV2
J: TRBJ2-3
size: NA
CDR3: ASLSGRRADTQY

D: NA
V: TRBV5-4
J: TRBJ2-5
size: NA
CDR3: ASSLVQETQY

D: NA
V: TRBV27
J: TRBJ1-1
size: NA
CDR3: ASTSWGVGEAF

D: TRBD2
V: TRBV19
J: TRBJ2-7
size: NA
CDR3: ASNGLAGNEQY

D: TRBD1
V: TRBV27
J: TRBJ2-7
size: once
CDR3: ASSLGGQSYEQY

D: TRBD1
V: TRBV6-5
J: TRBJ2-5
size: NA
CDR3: ASSTQTGGRETQY

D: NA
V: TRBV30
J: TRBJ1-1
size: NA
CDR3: AWSTHTGNTEAF

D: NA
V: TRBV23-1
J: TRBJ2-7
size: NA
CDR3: ASSQPRVHEQY

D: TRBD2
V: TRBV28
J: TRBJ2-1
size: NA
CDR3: ASLRGRANEQF

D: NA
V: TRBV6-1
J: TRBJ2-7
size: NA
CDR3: ASSEINEQY

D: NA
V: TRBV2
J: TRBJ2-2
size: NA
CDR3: ASRASGELF

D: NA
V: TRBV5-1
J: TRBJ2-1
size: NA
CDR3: ASDPGNPYNEQF

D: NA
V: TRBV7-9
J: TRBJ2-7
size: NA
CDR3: ASSQSGTATWY

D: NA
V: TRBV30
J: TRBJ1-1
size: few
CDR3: AWTRLNTEAF

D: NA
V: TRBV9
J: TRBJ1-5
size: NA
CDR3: ASSAGDFNQPQH

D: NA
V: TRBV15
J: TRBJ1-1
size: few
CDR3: ATTSYVNTEAF

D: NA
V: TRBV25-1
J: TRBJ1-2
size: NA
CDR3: ASSGRFYGYT

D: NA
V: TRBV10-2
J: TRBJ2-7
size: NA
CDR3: ASSPRQINYEQY

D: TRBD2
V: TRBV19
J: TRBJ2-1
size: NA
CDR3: ASSIRGLAGDLNEQF

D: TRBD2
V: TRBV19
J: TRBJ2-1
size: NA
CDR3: AGRLAHSSYNEQF

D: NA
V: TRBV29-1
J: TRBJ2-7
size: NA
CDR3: SVVEGGYEQY

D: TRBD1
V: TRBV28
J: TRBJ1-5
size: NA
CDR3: ASNLKTGGVRNNQPQH

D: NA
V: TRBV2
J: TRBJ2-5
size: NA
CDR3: ASSELRVETQY

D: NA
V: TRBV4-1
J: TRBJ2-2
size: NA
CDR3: ASRSARAGTGELF

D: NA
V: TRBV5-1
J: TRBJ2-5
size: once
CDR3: ASSSGLAQETQY

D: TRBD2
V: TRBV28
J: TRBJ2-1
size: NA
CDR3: ASSLLLNASGMVHNEQF

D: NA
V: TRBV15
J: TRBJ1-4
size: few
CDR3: ATSRVSGAGEKLF

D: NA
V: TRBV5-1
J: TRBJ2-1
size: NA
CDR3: ASSLGQGNEQF

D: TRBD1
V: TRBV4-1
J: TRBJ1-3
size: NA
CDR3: ASSQEETGVRIIY

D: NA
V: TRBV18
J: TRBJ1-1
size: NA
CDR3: ASSQGVLDTEAF

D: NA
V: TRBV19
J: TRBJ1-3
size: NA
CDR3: ASSIQGPGNTIY

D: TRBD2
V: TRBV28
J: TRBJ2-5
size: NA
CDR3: ASSLASGRFSETQY

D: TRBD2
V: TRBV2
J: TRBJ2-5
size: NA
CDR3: ASSEAGASGETQY

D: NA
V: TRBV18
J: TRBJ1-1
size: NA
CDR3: ASSPWRNTEAF

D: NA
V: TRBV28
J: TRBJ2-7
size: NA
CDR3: ASARLYEQY